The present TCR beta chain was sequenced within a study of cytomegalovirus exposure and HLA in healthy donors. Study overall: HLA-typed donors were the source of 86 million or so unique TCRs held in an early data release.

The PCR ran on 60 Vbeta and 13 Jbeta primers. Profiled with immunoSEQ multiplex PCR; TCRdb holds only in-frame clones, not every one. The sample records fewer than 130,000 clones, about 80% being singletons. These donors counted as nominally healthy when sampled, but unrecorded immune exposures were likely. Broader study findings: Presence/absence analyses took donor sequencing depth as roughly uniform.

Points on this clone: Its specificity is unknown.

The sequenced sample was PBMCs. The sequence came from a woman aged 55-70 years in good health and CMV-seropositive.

The CDR3 DNA is TGTGCCAGCAGCTTTAGACAGGATCAGCCCCAGCATTTT. It is translated as CASSFRQDQPQHF. The chain has TRBV7-2 and TRBJ1-5; D perhaps matches TRBD1 (6 bases). The germline gives CDR1 SGHTA, CDR2 FQGNSA. V was shortened by 3 bases and J by 5 bases, with 8 bases between the two germline ends. The CDR3 runs 13 residues.